The 21 T cell receptor beta chains reported below all come from one sample, sequenced in a study of blood T cell repertoires in COVID-19. Method: immunoSEQ multiplex PCR; TCRdb's copy keeps in-frame clones and lacks some. This table holds fewer than 200,000 clones, about nine tenths found once. What was sequenced was peripheral blood. These TCRs come from a woman aged 60-75 years who had recovered from COVID-19.

The rearrangement uses TRBV4-2 and TRBJ1-1; the match to TRBD1 covers 10 bases. The germline CDR1 and CDR2 sequences are LGHNA and YNFKEQ. The CDR3 has 17 amino acids. Losses at the gene ends were 0 bases for V and 11 bases for J; bases not matched to a gene: 15. The CDR3 DNA reads TGTGCCAGCAGCCAAGACCCTTCGACAGGGGGCCACCCATGGGCTTTCTTT. Amino acids: CASSQDPSTGGHPWAFF.

For the CDR3, the DNA is TGTGCCAGCAAGCCGACAGGGGCCAATGAAAAACTGTTTTTT. The encoded protein is CASKPTGANEKLFF. The genes are TRBV27 and TRBJ1-4; TRBD1 matches 8 bases. V lost 7 bases to trimming and J lost 5 bases; unmatched junction nucleotides: 6. Germline CDR1 MNHEY, CDR2 SMNVEV (reference sequence). This CDR3 has 14 residues.

The rearrangement joins TRBV28 to TRBJ1-1; TRBD1 is a possible D gene (5 bases). This CDR3 is built from 14 residues. V lost 5 bases to trimming and J lost 1 base, with 11 bases between them. Per the germline V gene, CDR1 is MDHEN and CDR2 is SYDVKM. CDR3 sequence reads: CASSPQGGNTEAFF. The DNA for the CDR3 is TGTGCCAGCAGTCCCCAGGGAGGGAACACTGAAGCTTTCTTT. The whole variable domain, remainder taken from reference TRBV28 and TRBJ1-1, is DVKVTQSSRYLVKRTGEKVFLECVQDMDHENMFWYRQDPGLGLRLIYFSYDVKMKEKGDIPEGYSVSREKKERFSLILESASTNQTSMYLCASSPQGGNTEAFFGQGTRLTVV.

The rearrangement links TRBV2 to TRBJ1-2; 7 bases line up with TRBD1. This CDR3 has 12 amino acids. The V segment lost 4 bases and the J segment 9 bases; nucleotides outside the gene matches: 5. Per germline, CDR1 SNHLY and CDR2 FYNNEI. As DNA, the CDR3 is TGTGCCAGCAGTGGACAGGGATGGAGCTACACCTTC. This translates into CASSGQGWSYTF.

The chain combines TRBV7-7 with TRBJ2-1; a weak D match, TRBD1 (6 bases). Germline V gene data show CDR1 as SSHAT and CDR2 as FNYEAQ (reference sequence). The CDR3 extends over 15 amino acids. Trimming took off 5 bases at V and 1 base at J, with 12 bases between the two ends. The CDR3 loop is CASSPNRESYNEQFF. In DNA, the CDR3 is TGTGCCAGCAGCCCTAACAGGGAGTCCTACAATGAGCAGTTCTTC.

V gene TRBV5-1 combines with J gene TRBJ1-3; 7 nucleotides align to TRBD1. The ends lost 2 bases at V and 1 base at J; junction bases unmatched: 6. CDR1 is SGHRS, CDR2 YFSETQ, per germline. CDR3 length equals 16 residues. The CDR3 DNA reads TGCGCCAGCAGCTTCTCCGGGACAGTGTCTGGAAACACCATATATTTT. Amino acids: CASSFSGTVSGNTIYF.

The rearrangement joins TRBV19 to TRBJ1-6, with 8 bases fitting TRBD1. Germline CDR1 LNHDA, CDR2 SQIVND (reference sequence). V lost 5 bases, J lost 9 bases, and 9 bases stayed unmatched. The CDR3 has 15 residues. CDR3 bases: TGTGCCAGTAGTCAAAGGACAGGGTTTGGTTCACCCCTCCACTTT. Encoded protein: CASSQRTGFGSPLHF.

The V gene is TRBV4-2, the J gene TRBJ1-5; 7 nucleotides agree with TRBD1. Germline CDR1 reads LGHNA; CDR2 reads YNFKEQ. This CDR3 has 14 amino acids. V dropped 3 bases and J dropped 5; count of bases not matched to a gene: 4. CDR3 bases: TGTGCCAGCAGCCAGACCGGGACAGATCAGCCCCAGCATTTT. Translated, it gives CASSQTGTDQPQHF.

The chain uses TRBV11-1 and TRBJ1-1; 7 positions match TRBD1. Germline-derived CDR1 and CDR2 are SGHAT and FQDESV (reference sequence). Trimming removed 4 bases from V and 3 bases from J; junction bases left unmatched: 8. This CDR3 contains 15 residues. The CDR3 loop is CASSSTGQTDTEAFF. The CDR3 nucleotides are TGTGCCAGCAGCTCTACGGGACAGACGGACACTGAAGCTTTCTTT.

The chain is built from TRBV4-1 and TRBJ2-2; 10 bases line up with TRBD1. From germline, CDR1 is MGHRA and CDR2 YSYEKL. Losses at the gene ends were 3 bases for V and 13 bases for J; bases not matched to a gene: 2. This CDR3 spans 12 amino acids. For the CDR3, the DNA is TGCGCCAGCAGCCAGGACAGGGGGTGGCTGTTTTTT. Its translation is CASSQDRGWLFF.

The chain uses TRBV24-1 and TRBJ2-5, with D maybe TRBD1 (6 bases). Trimming left V 3 bases short and J 7 bases short, with 17 bases between. CDR1 is KGHDR and CDR2 is SFDVKD in the germline V gene. The CDR3 runs to 15 residues. Here the CDR3 reads CATSDPQGTSWTQYF. CDR3 DNA sequence: TGTGCCACCAGTGATCCTCAGGGGACAAGCTGGACCCAGTACTTC.

The chain recombines TRBV4-1 with TRBJ1-1, with D possibly TRBD1 on 6 matching bases. In germline, CDR1 is MGHRA, CDR2 YSYEKL. Trimming took off 1 base at V and 8 bases at J, with 11 bases between the two ends. The CDR3 is 13 amino acids. CDR3 protein: CASSQVMRGEAFF. The CDR3 bases are TGCGCCAGCAGCCAAGTGATGAGGGGGGAAGCTTTCTTT.

This clone was recorded once. This sequence joins TRBV5-5 and TRBJ2-3, with 13 bases that match TRBD2. The trim removed 4 bases at V and 4 bases at J, leaving 12 bases unmatched. The CDR3 is made up of 18 amino acids. CDR1 and CDR2 (germline): SGHKS, YYEKEE (reference sequence). In nucleotides, the CDR3 is TGTGCCAGCAGCCCGGGAACTAGCGGGGGGGCAGCCGCAGATACGCAGTATTTT. This translates into CASSPGTSGGAAADTQYF.

This rearrangement joins TRBV19 to TRBJ1-5, with D possibly matching TRBD1 (5 bases). There are 15 residues in the CDR3. Germline assignment: CDR1 LNHDA and CDR2 SQIVND (reference sequence). V gave up 3 bases and J gave up 3 bases, with 12 bases separating them. CDR3 bases: TGTGCCAGTAGTATTTCTCAGGGCTCCAATCAGCCCCAGCATTTT. Protein product: CASSISQGSNQPQHF.

The chain carries TRBV6-6 and TRBJ1-1; weak D call: TRBD1 (5 bases). V was shortened by 0 bases and J by 1 base, with 12 bases between the two germline ends. The CDR3 sequence is 16 residues long. Germline values: CDR1 MNHNY, CDR2 SVGAGI (reference sequence). The CDR3, as DNA: TGTGCCAGCAGTTACTCGGTAGGGGAGGGGAACACTGAAGCTTTCTTT. It is translated as CASSYSVGEGNTEAFF.

The CDR3 here is CANRGRDEKLFF. DNA of the CDR3: TGTGCCAATCGCGGGCGCGATGAAAAACTGTTTTTT. This sequence joins TRBV2 and TRBJ1-4; the D is unclear. The CDR3 covers 12 residues. Trimming removed 10 bases at V and 6 bases at J, with 12 bases between. The germline V gene has CDR1 SNHLY and CDR2 FYNNEI. Based on the CDR3 plus reference TRBV2 and TRBJ1-4, the full variable domain is EPEVTQTPSHQVTQMGQEVILRCVPISNHLYFYWYRQILGQKVEFLVSFYNNEISEKSEIFDDQFSVERPDGSNFTLKIRSTKLEDSAMYFCANRGRDEKLFFGSGTQLSVL.

V gene TRBV5-1 combines with J gene TRBJ2-1; the D gene is possibly TRBD2 (6 bases). Trimming stripped 4 bases from V and 3 bases from J, with 14 bases between. CDR1 SGHRS and CDR2 YFSETQ come from the germline V gene. This CDR3 has 15 amino acids. CDR3 in amino acids: CASSEESGLYNEQFF. CDR3 DNA: TGCGCCAGCAGCGAGGAGTCGGGACTCTACAATGAGCAGTTCTTC.

The chain uses TRBV4-1 and TRBJ1-5; D possibly corresponds to TRBD1 (6 bases). V lost 2 bases and J 3 bases, leaving 14 bases between the germline ends. The germline CDR1 and CDR2 sequences are MGHRA and YSYEKL. CDR3 length equals 16 residues. The CDR3 sequence: CASSQPSRGINQPQHF. CDR3 in DNA: TGCGCCAGCAGCCAACCCTCCAGGGGAATCAATCAGCCCCAGCATTTT.

The V call is TRBV6-2 or TRBV6-3, the J call TRBJ1-1; the D gene is possibly TRBD1 (5 bases). Between the trimmed V and J ends, which lost 2 bases and 0 bases, there was a span of 7 bases. The CDR3 extends over 14 amino acids. The germline V gene encodes CDR1 MNHEY and CDR2 SVGEGT. CDR3 protein: CASSYKGMNTEAFF. CDR3 DNA sequence: TGTGCCAGCAGTTACAAGGGGATGAACACTGAAGCTTTCTTT.

To note about this clone: This CDR3 is also generated by other DNA sequences in the sample. CDR3 sequence: CSASGRAGANVLTF. In DNA, the CDR3 is TGCAGTGCTAGTGGGCGGGCTGGGGCCAACGTCCTGACTTTC. This chain links TRBV20-1 with TRBJ2-6, with D tentatively TRBD2 (5 bases). Germline CDR1 DFQATT, CDR2 SNEGSKA (reference sequence). V lost 3 bases and J lost 2, with 8 bases in between. This CDR3 comprises 14 residues.

The V and J genes are TRBV9 and TRBJ2-3, with 10 bases that match TRBD2. Germline V gene lookup returns CDR1 SGDLS and CDR2 YYNGEE. The CDR3 contains 13 residues. V gave up 3 bases and J gave up 5 bases; unmatched junction bases: 0. CDR3 nucleotides: TGTGCCAGCAGCGGGACTAGCGGAGATACGCAGTATTTT. Translating it yields CASSGTSGDTQYF.